These 12 T cell receptor beta chains were sequenced from one sample in a study of graft-versus-host responses after intestinal transplantation. These receptors have no known antigen. Clones were read by immunoSEQ multiplex PCR, and TCRdb kept only the in-frame ones, dropping some. The sample gives about 110,000 clones, 90% to 95% of which show up once; 1.2% is in the top ten. The sequencing used unstimulated CD8+ T cells sorted from spleen or lymph node cells, collected before transplant. The source is a human donor who was the organ donor for an intestinal transplant.

Here the CDR3 reads CASSSLTGGSNQPQHF. The CDR3 nucleotides read TGTGCCAGCAGCTCATTGACAGGGGGCAGCAATCAGCCCCAGCATTTT. The chain couples TRBV4-2 to TRBJ1-5; 10 bases match TRBD1. Germline lookup yields CDR1 LGHNA and CDR2 YNFKEQ. Germline trimming cut 5 bases from V and 1 base from J; bases unmatched to any gene: 5. CDR3 size: 16 residues.

The chain carries TRBV7-8 and TRBJ2-7; D is uncertain. CDR3 size: 14 residues. With 2 bases removed from V and 3 bases from J, the gap between germline ends came to 11 bases. Germline assignment: CDR1 SGHVS and CDR2 FQNEAQ. CDR3 region: CASSLRPEFYEQYF. CDR3 sequence (DNA): TGTGCCAGCAGCTTACGCCCCGAATTCTACGAGCAGTACTTC.

This chain joins TRBV10-1 and TRBJ1-1; 8 nucleotides match TRBD1. The V gene's germline CDR1 is WNHNN and CDR2 SYGVQD (reference sequence). The V and J ends lost 4 bases and 4 bases, in that order; junction bases with no gene match: 2. This CDR3 is built from 13 residues. CDR3: CASSAQGGTEAFF. Written as DNA, the CDR3 is TGCGCCAGCAGTGCACAGGGGGGCACTGAAGCTTTCTTT.

The chain couples TRBV4-1 to TRBJ2-1; TRBD1 aligns across 7 bases. The trim removed 2 bases at V and 8 bases at J, leaving 3 bases unmatched. Germline V gene sequence: CDR1 MGHRA, CDR2 YSYEKL. The CDR3 totals 13 residues. Here the CDR3 DNA reads TGCGCCAGCAGCCAATCCCAGGGGGATGAGCAGTTCTTC. Encoded protein: CASSQSQGDEQFF.

In this sample, this clone turned up once. CDR3 sequence (DNA): TGCGCCAGCAGACAAGGTTGGACCTTGAACACTGAAGCTTTCTTT. This codes for CASRQGWTLNTEAFF. The V call is TRBV23-1, the J call TRBJ1-1; D is ambiguous. TRBV23-1 is filed as an ORF, its function uncertain. Deletions cut 6 bases from V and 0 bases from J, with 14 bases between. The CDR3 has 15 amino acids.

The rearrangement links TRBV13 to TRBJ2-1; TRBD2 aligns across 10 bases. The V gene's germline CDR1 is PRHDT and CDR2 FYEKMQ (reference sequence). CDR3 length: 18 amino acids. V was pared by 4 bases and J by 5 bases, with 14 bases of the junction left unmatched. The CDR3 loop is CASSYGLADEDLDNEQFF. The CDR3 region has the DNA TGTGCCAGCAGCTATGGACTAGCGGACGAGGACCTTGACAATGAGCAGTTCTTC. The full variable domain, rest sourced from reference TRBV13 and TRBJ2-1, is AAGVIQSPRHLIKEKRETATLKCYPIPRHDTVYWYQQGPGQDPQFLISFYEKMQSDKGSIPDRFSAQQFSDYHSELNMSSLELGDSALYFCASSYGLADEDLDNEQFFGPGTRLTVL.

The chain couples TRBV6-1 to TRBJ2-1; TRBD2 matches at 12 bases. This CDR3 contains 16 residues. V lost 4 bases, J lost 1 base, and 2 bases stayed unmatched. CDR1 MNHNS and CDR2 SASEGT come from the germline V gene. The chain's CDR3 is CASSVLAGGSYNEQFF. The CDR3 coding sequence is TGTGCCAGCAGTGTCCTAGCGGGAGGGTCCTACAATGAGCAGTTCTTC.

The rearrangement links TRBV7-9 to TRBJ2-7; D uncertain. From germline, CDR1 is SEHNR and CDR2 FQNEAQ (reference sequence). CDR3 length: 17 residues. Trimming took 4 bases from V and 0 from J, leaving 19 bases between them. CDR3 DNA sequence: TGTGCCAGCAGCTCGAGCCTACAGTCTAGGCACTCCTACGAGCAGTACTTC. Its translation is CASSSSLQSRHSYEQYF.

This chain uses TRBV6-6 with TRBJ1-1, with D unclear. This CDR3 contains 11 residues. The V end lost 6 bases, the J end lost 4 bases, and 6 bases lay between the germline ends. In germline, CDR1 is MNHNY, CDR2 SVGAGI (reference sequence). The CDR3 spells CASSHSTEAFF. As DNA, the CDR3 is TGTGCCAGCAGCCACTCCACTGAAGCTTTCTTT.

The J gene is TRBJ2-5, the V gene TRBV9; D gene ambiguous. The J call could be wrong; TRBJ2-7 is a better fit for the DNA end. The germline gives CDR1 SGDLS, CDR2 YYNGEE. CDR3 length: 15 residues. CDR3 sequence (DNA): TGTGCCAGCAGCGTAGGATTGGGAATTGGCTACGAGCAGTACTTC. Encoded protein: CASSVGLGIGYEQYF.

This rearrangement joins TRBV5-5 to TRBJ2-3; the D gene is possibly TRBD2 (6 bases). Germline loops: CDR1 SGHKS, CDR2 YYEKEE (reference sequence). The CDR3 is made up of 15 amino acids. Trimming cost V 0 bases and J 2 bases, with 10 bases left between them. The CDR3 spells CASSLEGLTTDTQYF. The CDR3 nucleotides are TGTGCCAGCAGCTTGGAAGGACTAACCACAGATACGCAGTATTTT.

The chain uses TRBV4-1 and TRBJ1-5, with 7 positions matching TRBD1. The CDR3 totals 18 residues. In germline, CDR1 is MGHRA, CDR2 YSYEKL. The trim removed 4 bases at V and 2 bases at J, leaving 14 bases unmatched. CDR3 sequence reads: CASSRSTGHRVGNQPQHF. The CDR3 DNA reads as TGCGCCAGCAGCCGATCGACAGGGCACCGGGTGGGCAATCAGCCCCAGCATTTT.